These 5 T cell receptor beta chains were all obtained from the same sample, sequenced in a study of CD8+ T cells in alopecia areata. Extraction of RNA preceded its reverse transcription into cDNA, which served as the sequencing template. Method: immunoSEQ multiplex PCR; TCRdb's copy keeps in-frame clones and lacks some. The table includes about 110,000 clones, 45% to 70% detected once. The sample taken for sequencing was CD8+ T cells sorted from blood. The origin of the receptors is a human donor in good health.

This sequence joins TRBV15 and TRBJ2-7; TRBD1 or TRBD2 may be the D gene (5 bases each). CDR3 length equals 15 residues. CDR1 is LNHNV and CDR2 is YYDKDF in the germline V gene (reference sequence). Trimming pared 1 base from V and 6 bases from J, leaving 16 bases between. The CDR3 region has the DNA TGTGCCACCAGCAGAGGTCCGGGGACCGAGGCCGAGCAGTACTTC. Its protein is CATSRGPGTEAEQYF. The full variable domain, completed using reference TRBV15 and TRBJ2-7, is DAMVIQNPRYQVTQFGKPVTLSCSQTLNHNVMYWYQQKSSQAPKLLFHYYDKDFNNEADTPDNFQSRRPNTSFCFLDIRSPGLGDTAMYLCATSRGPGTEAEQYFGPGTRLTVT.

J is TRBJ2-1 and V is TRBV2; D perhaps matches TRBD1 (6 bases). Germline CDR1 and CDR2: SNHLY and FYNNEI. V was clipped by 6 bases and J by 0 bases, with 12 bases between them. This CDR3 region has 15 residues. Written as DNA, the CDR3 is TGTGCCAGCAGGACAGGAACTAGCTCCTACAATGAGCAGTTCTTC. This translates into CASRTGTSSYNEQFF.

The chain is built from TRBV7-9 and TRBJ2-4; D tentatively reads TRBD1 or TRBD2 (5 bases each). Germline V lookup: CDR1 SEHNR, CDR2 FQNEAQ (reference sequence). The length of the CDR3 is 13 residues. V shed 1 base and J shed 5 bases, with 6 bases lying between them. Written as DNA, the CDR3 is TGTGCCAGCAGCTTAGGGGGACAAAACATTCAGTACTTC. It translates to CASSLGGQNIQYF.

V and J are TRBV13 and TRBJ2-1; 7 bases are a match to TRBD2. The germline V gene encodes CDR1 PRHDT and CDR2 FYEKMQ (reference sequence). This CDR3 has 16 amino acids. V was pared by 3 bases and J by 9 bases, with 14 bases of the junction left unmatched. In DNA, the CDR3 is TGTGCCAGCAGCTTGCGGGGGTCCACTAGGGCGGGTGAGCAGTTCTTC. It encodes CASSLRGSTRAGEQFF.

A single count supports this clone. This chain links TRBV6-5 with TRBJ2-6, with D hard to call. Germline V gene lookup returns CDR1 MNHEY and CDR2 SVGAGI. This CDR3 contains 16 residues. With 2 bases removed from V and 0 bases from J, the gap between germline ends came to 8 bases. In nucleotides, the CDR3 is TGTGCCAGCAGTTACCTGGGGTCCTCTGGGGCCAACGTCCTGACTTTC. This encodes CASSYLGSSGANVLTF.